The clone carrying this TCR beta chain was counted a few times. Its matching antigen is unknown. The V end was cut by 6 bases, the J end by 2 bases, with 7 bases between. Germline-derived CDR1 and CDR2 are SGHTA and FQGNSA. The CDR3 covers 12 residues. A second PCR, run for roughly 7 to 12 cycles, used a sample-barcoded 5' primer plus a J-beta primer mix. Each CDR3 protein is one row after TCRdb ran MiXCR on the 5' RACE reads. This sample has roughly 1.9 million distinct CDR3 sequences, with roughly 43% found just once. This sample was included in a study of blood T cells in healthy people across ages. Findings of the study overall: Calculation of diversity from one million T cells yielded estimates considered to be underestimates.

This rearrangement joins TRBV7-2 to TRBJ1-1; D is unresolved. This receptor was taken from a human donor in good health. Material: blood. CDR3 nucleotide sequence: TGTGCCAGCAGTCCTTTCAACACTGAAGCTTTCTTT. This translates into CASSPFNTEAFF.